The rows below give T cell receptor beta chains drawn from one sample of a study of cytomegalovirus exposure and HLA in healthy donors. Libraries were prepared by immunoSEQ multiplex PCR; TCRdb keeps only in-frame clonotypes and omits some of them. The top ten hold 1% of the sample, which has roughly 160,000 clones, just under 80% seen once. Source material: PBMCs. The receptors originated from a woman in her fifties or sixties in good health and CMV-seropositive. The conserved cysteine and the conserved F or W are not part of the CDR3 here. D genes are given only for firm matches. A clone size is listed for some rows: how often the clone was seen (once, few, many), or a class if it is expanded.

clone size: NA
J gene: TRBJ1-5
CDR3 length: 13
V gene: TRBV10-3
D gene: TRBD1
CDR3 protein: ATGDRVGNSQPQH

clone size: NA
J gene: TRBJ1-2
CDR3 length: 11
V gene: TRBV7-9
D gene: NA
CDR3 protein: ASSTGTNYGYT

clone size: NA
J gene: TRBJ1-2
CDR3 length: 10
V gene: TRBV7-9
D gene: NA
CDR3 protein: ASSLSGNGYT

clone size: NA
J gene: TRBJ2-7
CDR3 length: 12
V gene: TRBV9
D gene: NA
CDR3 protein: ASSRTGLTYEQY

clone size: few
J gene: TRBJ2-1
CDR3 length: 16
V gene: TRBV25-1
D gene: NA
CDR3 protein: ASSEFQGSGSSYNEQF

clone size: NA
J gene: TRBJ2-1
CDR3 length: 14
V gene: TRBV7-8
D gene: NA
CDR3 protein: ASSINRRSSYNEQF

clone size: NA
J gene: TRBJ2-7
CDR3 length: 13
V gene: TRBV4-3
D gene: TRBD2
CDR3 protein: ASSQGLAASYEQY

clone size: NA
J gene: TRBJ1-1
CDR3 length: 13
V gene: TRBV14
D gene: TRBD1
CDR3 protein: ASSQWGTGKTEAF

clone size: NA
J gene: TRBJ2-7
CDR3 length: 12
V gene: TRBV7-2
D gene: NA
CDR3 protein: ASSLVGAVYEQY

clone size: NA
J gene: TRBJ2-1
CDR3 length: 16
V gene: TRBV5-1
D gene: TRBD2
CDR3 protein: ASSPRGLATSTDNEQF